A single sample is the source of the 19 T cell receptor beta chains below, sequenced in a study of blood T cells in healthy people across ages. Primers used in a second PCR of about 6 to 11 cycles were a sample-barcoded 5' primer and a J-beta primer mix. TCRdb itself ran the 5' RACE reads through MiXCR, one entry per CDR3 protein. The sample has some 930,000 distinct CDR3 sequences, approximately 32% seen once. In addition, the sample was reused for a study of T cells of mothers and their children.

Sequencing was carried out using blood. Source of these receptors: a woman in her 40s in good health.

Ten or more counts support this clonotype. This chain links TRBV3-1 with TRBJ2-5; 7 bases are a match to TRBD2. CDR3 length: 15 residues. Germline lookup yields CDR1 LGHDT and CDR2 YNNKEL (reference sequence). Unmatched junction bases numbered 5, after V lost 0 bases and J lost 4 bases. CDR3 residues: CASSQDKLARETQYF. For the CDR3, the DNA is TGTGCCAGCAGCCAAGATAAACTAGCGAGAGAGACCCAGTACTTC.

Comment on this clonotype: Mismatch with germline at one junction end may stem from a read error. This chain connects TRBV6-5 to TRBJ2-7, with 10 positions matching TRBD2. Germline CDR1 MNHEY, CDR2 SVGAGI. The CDR3 is made up of 14 amino acids. This chain's CDR3 is CAGSFSGGPYEQYF. The CDR3 DNA is TGTGCCGGCAGTTTTAGCGGGGGGCCTTACGAGCAGTACTTC.

This clonotype was recorded many times. The chain couples TRBV24-1 to TRBJ2-7; D is unresolved. V gave up 4 bases and J gave up 0 bases, with 6 bases separating them. This CDR3 comprises 13 residues. Per germline, CDR1 KGHDR and CDR2 SFDVKD. CDR3 in DNA: TGTGCCACCAGTGACAGCTACTCCTACGAGCAGTACTTC. Protein: CATSDSYSYEQYF.

The rearrangement uses TRBV28 and TRBJ2-4; D is perhaps TRBD2 (6 bases). The J call may not be correct, given that the DNA end is closer to TRBJ2-7. Germline assignment: CDR1 MDHEN and CDR2 SYDVKM. The CDR3 covers 16 residues. CDR3 sequence reads: CASSPQVGGTPSEQYF. As DNA, the CDR3 is TGTGCCAGCAGTCCCCAAGTGGGGGGTACTCCCTCCGAGCAGTACTTC.

This clonotype has at least ten counts. The rearrangement uses TRBV28 and TRBJ2-7; 9 nucleotides align to TRBD1. The germline V gene encodes CDR1 MDHEN and CDR2 SYDVKM. Trimming at V came to 4 bases and at J to 1 base, leaving 8 bases not matched to a gene. The CDR3 totals 16 residues. This CDR3 reads CASSSPGTGLSYEQYF. The CDR3 bases are TGTGCCAGCAGTTCACCCGGGACAGGGTTGTCCTACGAGCAGTACTTC.

This clonotype was seen only a few times. The chain carries TRBV18 and TRBJ2-6, with D possibly being TRBD1 (5 bases). Trimming took 6 bases from V and 4 from J, leaving 16 bases between them. CDR3 size: 16 residues. The germline CDR1 and CDR2 sequences are KGHSH and LQKENI. CDR3 DNA sequence: TGTGCCAGCTCTTCCACCCAGGGTAGAGGGGCCAACGTCCTGACTTTC. Encoded protein: CASSSTQGRGANVLTF.

This clonotype has more than one count but fewer than ten. V gene TRBV3-1 combines with J gene TRBJ1-5; TRBD1 might be the D (5 bases). Germline CDR1 reads LGHDT; CDR2 reads YNNKEL (reference sequence). V was trimmed by 5 bases and J by 9 bases, leaving 11 bases between them. This CDR3 is 12 amino acids long. CDR3 loop: CASSGGVGPQHF. CDR3 in DNA: TGTGCCAGCAGCGGGGGAGTTGGGCCCCAGCATTTT.

The chain links TRBV29-1 to TRBJ2-2, with D possibly matching TRBD2 (6 bases). The CDR3 contains 14 residues. Trimming removed 3 bases from V and 2 bases from J, with 10 bases in between. The germline V gene has CDR1 SQVTM and CDR2 ANQGSEA. As DNA, the CDR3 is TGCAGCGTTGAGATAGCGGCCAACACCGGGGAGCTGTTTTTT. Translating gives CSVEIAANTGELFF.

Points on this clonotype: A junction boundary mismatches the germline segment, possibly from a read error. J is TRBJ2-7 and V is TRBV3-1, with D tentatively TRBD2 (6 bases). The CDR3 contains 16 residues. CDR1 is LGHDT and CDR2 is YNNKEL in the germline V gene (reference sequence). The CDR3 DNA follows: TGTGCCAGCAGCCAATCCTACGGGACTGGATTCTACGAGCGGTACTTC. Protein product: CASSQSYGTGFYERYF.

Details on this clonotype: A read error may be the cause here, since a much bigger clone is one base away. The J gene is TRBJ2-7, the V gene TRBV28; D perhaps matches TRBD1 (5 bases). Germline V gene data show CDR1 as MDHEN and CDR2 as SYDVKM. This CDR3 contains 12 residues. CDR3: CAGRANSYEQYF. The CDR3 DNA reads TGTGCCGGCAGGGCAAATTCCTACGAGCAGTACTTC.

The chain links TRBV4-2 to TRBJ2-2; 8 bases are a match to TRBD1. This CDR3 region has 15 residues. CDR1 and CDR2 (germline): LGHNA, YNFKEQ. With 5 bases clipped from V and 6 bases from J, the junction kept 8 bases outside the gene matches. CDR3 amino acids: CASSTRQGLAGELFF. In nucleotides, the CDR3 is TGTGCCAGCAGCACCCGACAGGGGTTGGCCGGGGAGCTGTTTTTT.

As concerns this clonotype: One end of the junction fails to match germline, which may point to a read error. The chain combines TRBV10-3 with TRBJ2-7; the match to TRBD2 covers 11 bases. The CDR3 contains 14 residues. Germline V gene data show CDR1 as ENHRY and CDR2 as SYGVKD. The CDR3 region has the DNA TGCGCCATCAGTGGGGGACTAGCGGACTACGAGCAGTACTTC. Its protein is CAISGGLADYEQYF.

This clonotype came up a few times. This chain's CDR3 is CASSSPFDRPDTQYF. In DNA, the CDR3 is TGTGCCAGCAGCTCCCCCTTCGACCGTCCGGATACGCAGTATTTT. V is TRBV7-2 and J is TRBJ2-3, with D hard to call. The CDR3 has 15 amino acids. V was pared by 4 bases and J by 6 bases, with 17 bases between. CDR1 is SGHTA and CDR2 is FQGNSA in the germline V gene.

This clonotype was picked up one time. The chain is built from TRBV7-9 and TRBJ2-7, with 10 bases lining up with TRBD2. The CDR3 is made up of 14 amino acids. V lost 5 bases and J lost 2; bases outside the gene matches: 3. CDR1 SEHNR and CDR2 FQNEAQ come from the germline V gene (reference sequence). The CDR3 DNA reads as TGTGCCAGCAGCGTGAGCGGGAGGGCCTACGAGCAGTACTTC. Amino acid sequence: CASSVSGRAYEQYF.

This clonotype was recorded many times. The gene calls are TRBV7-2 and TRBJ1-5; the D is unclear. The CDR3 sequence is 13 residues long. The V gene's germline CDR1 is SGHTA and CDR2 FQGNSA. V shed 2 bases and J shed 3 bases, with 5 bases lying between them. The DNA for the CDR3 is TGTGCCAGCAGCTTACAGCTCAATCAGCCCCAGCATTTT. Its protein product is CASSLQLNQPQHF.

This clonotype was found many times. The chain has TRBV7-3 and TRBJ2-5; tentatively, D is TRBD1 (5 bases). The V gene lost 0 bases and the J gene lost 4 bases, with 9 bases spanning the gap. Germline-derived CDR1 and CDR2 are SGHTA and FQGTGA. The CDR3 is made up of 14 amino acids. The CDR3 DNA follows: TGTGCCAGCAGCTTAACGTTAACAGGAGAGACCCAGTACTTC. This codes for CASSLTLTGETQYF.

A few counts support this clonotype. The chain has TRBV25-1 and TRBJ2-5, with D tentatively TRBD1 (5 bases). The CDR3 is 16 residues long. V was trimmed by 0 bases and J by 5 bases, leaving 16 bases between them. Germline loops: CDR1 MGHDK, CDR2 SYGVNS. CDR3 sequence: CASSEYGAALRETQYF. CDR3 in DNA: TGTGCCAGCAGTGAATATGGGGCAGCCCTTCGGGAGACCCAGTACTTC.

Written as DNA, the CDR3 is TGTGCCAGCAGCGTAGGCGGGACACTTCTCAACACTGAAGCTTTCTTT. It translates to CASSVGGTLLNTEAFF. V is TRBV9 and J is TRBJ1-1, with a weak D call TRBD1 (6 bases). The CDR3 spans 16 residues. V dropped 0 bases and J dropped 2 bases, with 14 bases sitting between them. From germline, CDR1 is SGDLS and CDR2 YYNGEE.

This clonotype was detected ten times or more. J is TRBJ2-1 and V is TRBV3-1, with a weak D call TRBD2 (6 bases). The CDR3 consists of 12 residues. The germline V gene encodes CDR1 LGHDT and CDR2 YNNKEL (reference sequence). The V and J ends lost 5 bases and 9 bases respectively, with 11 bases between them. CDR3 residues: CASSILAAEQFF. In DNA form, the CDR3 reads TGTGCCAGCAGCATCTTAGCGGCTGAGCAGTTCTTC.